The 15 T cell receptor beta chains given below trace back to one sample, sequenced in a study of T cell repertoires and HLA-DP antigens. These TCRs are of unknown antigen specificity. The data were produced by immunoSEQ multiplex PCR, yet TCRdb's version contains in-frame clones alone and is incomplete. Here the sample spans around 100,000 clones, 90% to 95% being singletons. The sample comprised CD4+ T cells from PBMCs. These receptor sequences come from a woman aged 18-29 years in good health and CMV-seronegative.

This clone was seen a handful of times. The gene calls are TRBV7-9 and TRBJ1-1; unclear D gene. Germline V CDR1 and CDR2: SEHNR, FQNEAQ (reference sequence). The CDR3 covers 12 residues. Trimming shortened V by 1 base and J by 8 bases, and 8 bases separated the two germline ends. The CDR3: CASSLESYEAFF. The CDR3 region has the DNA TGTGCCAGCAGCTTAGAGAGCTACGAAGCTTTCTTT.

This CDR3 reads CASSLRVWNEQFF. The CDR3 nucleotides are TGTGCCAGCAGCTTGAGGGTGTGGAATGAGCAGTTCTTC. The gene calls are TRBV7-6 and TRBJ2-1, with a possible D match to TRBD2 (5 bases). There are 13 residues in the CDR3. Trimming shortened V by 3 bases and J by 7 bases, and 10 bases separated the two germline ends. The germline gives CDR1 SGHVS, CDR2 FNYEAQ.

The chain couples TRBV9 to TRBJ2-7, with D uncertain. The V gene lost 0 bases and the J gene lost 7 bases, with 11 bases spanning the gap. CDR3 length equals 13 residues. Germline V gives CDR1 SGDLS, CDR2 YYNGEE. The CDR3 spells CASSVGSDTEQYF. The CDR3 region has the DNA TGTGCCAGCAGCGTAGGTTCCGATACGGAGCAGTACTTC. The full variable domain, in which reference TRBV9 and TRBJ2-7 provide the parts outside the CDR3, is DSGVTQTPKHLITATGQRVTLRCSPRSGDLSVYWYQQSLDQGLQFLIQYYNGEERAKGNILERFSAQQFPDLHSELNLSSLELGDSALYFCASSVGSDTEQYFGPGTRLTVT.

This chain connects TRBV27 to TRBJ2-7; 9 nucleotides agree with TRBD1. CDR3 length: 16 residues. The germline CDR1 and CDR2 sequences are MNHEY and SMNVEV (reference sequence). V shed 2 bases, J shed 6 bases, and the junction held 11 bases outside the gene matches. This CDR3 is CASSLTSGTGLAEQYF. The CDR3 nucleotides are TGTGCCAGCAGTTTAACGTCCGGGACAGGGTTAGCCGAGCAGTACTTC.

CDR3 protein: CASSFRRGQADTQYF. CDR3 nucleotides: TGTGCCAGCAGCTTTCGCAGGGGGCAAGCAGATACGCAGTATTTT. This sequence joins TRBV7-2 and TRBJ2-3, with 8 bases fitting TRBD1. Germline CDR1 is SGHTA and CDR2 is FQGNSA. The V and J ends lost 3 bases and 4 bases, in that order; junction bases with no gene match: 6. CDR3 length: 15 residues.

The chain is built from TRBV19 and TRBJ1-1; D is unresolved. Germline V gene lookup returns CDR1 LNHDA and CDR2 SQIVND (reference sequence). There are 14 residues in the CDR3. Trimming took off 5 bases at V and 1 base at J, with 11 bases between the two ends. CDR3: CASSPRWGNTEAFF. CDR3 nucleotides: TGTGCCAGTAGTCCCCGGTGGGGGAACACTGAAGCTTTCTTT.

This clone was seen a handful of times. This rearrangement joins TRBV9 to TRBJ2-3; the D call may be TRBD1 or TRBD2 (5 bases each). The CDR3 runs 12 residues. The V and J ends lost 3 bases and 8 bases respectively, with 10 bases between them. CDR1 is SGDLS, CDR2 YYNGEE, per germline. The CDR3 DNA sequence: TGTGCCAGCAGCGGAACCGGGACTACGCAGTATTTT. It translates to CASSGTGTTQYF. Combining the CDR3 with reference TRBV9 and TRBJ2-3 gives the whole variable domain DSGVTQTPKHLITATGQRVTLRCSPRSGDLSVYWYQQSLDQGLQFLIQYYNGEERAKGNILERFSAQQFPDLHSELNLSSLELGDSALYFCASSGTGTTQYFGPGTRLTVL.

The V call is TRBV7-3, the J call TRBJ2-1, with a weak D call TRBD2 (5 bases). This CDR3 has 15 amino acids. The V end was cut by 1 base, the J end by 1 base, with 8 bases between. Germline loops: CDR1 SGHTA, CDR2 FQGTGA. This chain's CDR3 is CASSLRGKSYNEQFF. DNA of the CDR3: TGTGCCAGCAGCTTAAGAGGGAAATCCTACAATGAGCAGTTCTTC.

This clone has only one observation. CDR3 sequence: CASSLVVSRGPANQPQHF. The DNA of the CDR3 is TGCGCCAGCAGCTTGGTGGTCTCTCGGGGGCCAGCTAATCAGCCCCAGCATTTT. The chain uses TRBV5-1 and TRBJ1-5; TRBD1 is a possible D gene (6 bases). Germline V lookup: CDR1 SGHRS, CDR2 YFSETQ. Trimming stripped 0 bases from V and 4 bases from J, with 20 bases between. The CDR3 totals 18 residues. Filled out from reference TRBV5-1 and TRBJ1-5, the complete variable domain reads KAGVTQTPRYLIKTRGQQVTLSCSPISGHRSVSWYQQTPGQGLQFLFEYFSETQRNKGNFPGRFSGRQFSNSRSEMNVSTLELGDSALYLCASSLVVSRGPANQPQHFGDGTRLSIL.

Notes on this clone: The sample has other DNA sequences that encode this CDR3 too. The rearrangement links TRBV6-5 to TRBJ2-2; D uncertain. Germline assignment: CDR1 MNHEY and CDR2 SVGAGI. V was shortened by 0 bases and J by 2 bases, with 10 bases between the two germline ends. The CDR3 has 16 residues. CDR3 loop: CASSYSSPANTGELFF. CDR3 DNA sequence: TGTGCCAGCAGTTACTCCTCTCCGGCCAACACCGGGGAGCTGTTTTTT.

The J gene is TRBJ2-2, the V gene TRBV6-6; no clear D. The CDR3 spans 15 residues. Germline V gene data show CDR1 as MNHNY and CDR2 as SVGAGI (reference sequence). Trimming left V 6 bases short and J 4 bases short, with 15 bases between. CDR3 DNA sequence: TGTGCCAGCAGACAGAACCGGGCGCCCACCGGGGAGCTGTTTTTT. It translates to CASRQNRAPTGELFF.

The CDR3 reads CASSRGDVRGYTF. DNA for the CDR3: TGTGCCAGTAGTAGGGGGGACGTGCGGGGCTACACCTTC. V is TRBV19 and J is TRBJ1-2, with D tentatively TRBD1 (5 bases). The V and J ends lost 4 bases and 8 bases respectively, with 14 bases between them. Germline CDR1 is LNHDA and CDR2 is SQIVND (reference sequence). This CDR3 region has 13 residues.

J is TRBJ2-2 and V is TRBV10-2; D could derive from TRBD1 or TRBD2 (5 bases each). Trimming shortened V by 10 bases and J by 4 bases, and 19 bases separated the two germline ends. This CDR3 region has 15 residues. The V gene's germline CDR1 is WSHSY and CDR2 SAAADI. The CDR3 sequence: CATNIRGPSTGELFF. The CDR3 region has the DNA TGCGCCACTAATATCCGGGGACCGAGCACCGGGGAGCTGTTTTTT.

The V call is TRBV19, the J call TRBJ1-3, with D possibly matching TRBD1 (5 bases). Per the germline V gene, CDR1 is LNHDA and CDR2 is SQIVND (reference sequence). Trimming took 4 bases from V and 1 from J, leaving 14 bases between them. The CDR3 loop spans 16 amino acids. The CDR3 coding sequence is TGTGCCAGTAGTACCACCTGGGGGAGGTCTGGAAACACCATATATTTT. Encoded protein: CASSTTWGRSGNTIYF.

The CDR3, as DNA: TGCGCCAGCAGCTTGGGGGGCCGGGGCGAGCAGTACTTC. Residues: CASSLGGRGEQYF. The chain couples TRBV4-1 to TRBJ2-7; D possibly matches TRBD1 or TRBD2 (6 bases each). The CDR3 covers 13 residues. In germline, CDR1 is MGHRA, CDR2 YSYEKL. V dropped 5 bases and J dropped 6 bases, with 14 bases sitting between them.